The clone carrying this TCR beta chain appeared many times. Its target is unknown. These data come from a study of response to subunit inactivated influenza vaccine. Trimming left V 3 bases short and J 5 bases short, with 12 bases between. The CDR3 spans 14 residues. Germline CDR1 and CDR2: SGHRS and YFSETQ. Study results and caveats: That few new T cells are recruited by each seasonal influenza vaccination was the authors' suggestion.

MiXCR, applied by TCRdb to the RT-PCR reads, yields one record per CDR3 protein. There are 650,000 to 800,000 distinct CDR3 sequences in the sample; approximately 15% occur only once, and approximately 7% lies in the top ten. This TCR derives from a man over 45 who received an inactivated influenza vaccine. The material was PBMCs from blood, obtained 14 days before vaccination. This chain connects TRBV5-1 to TRBJ2-1, with D perhaps TRBD1 (6 bases). The DNA of the CDR3 is TGCGCCAGCAGCTCCCGGGGACACCACAATGAGCAGTTCTTC. It specifies CASSSRGHHNEQFF.